This is a list of T cell receptor beta chains from one sample in a study of cytomegalovirus exposure and HLA in healthy donors. Produced via immunoSEQ multiplex PCR; TCRdb's table is partial and in-frame only. The sample contains around 100,000 clones, less than 80% of which appear only once. The sample consisted of PBMCs. The source is a woman in her forties in good health and CMV-seronegative. The CDR3 runs from the conserved cysteine through the conserved F or W. D genes are given only for firm matches. Clone size is shown for a subset of rows, as once, few, many or a class of expanded clone.

D,J,size,V,DNA,CDR3
NA,TRBJ1-2,NA,TRBV9,TGTGCCAGCAGCGATCACACCCAGGGGTATGGCTACACCTTC,CASSDHTQGYGYTF
NA,TRBJ2-7,NA,TRBV7-2,TGTGCCAGCAGCCCCCGGGGATTATTCGAGCAGTACTTC,CASSPRGLFEQYF
TRBD2,TRBJ2-5,NA,TRBV9,TGTGCCAGCAGCCCCCCGACTAGCGAAGAGACCCAGTACTTC,CASSPPTSEETQYF
TRBD1,TRBJ1-2,NA,TRBV5-8,TGTGCCAGCAGCCCGGACAGGGACTATGGCTACACCTTC,CASSPDRDYGYTF
NA,TRBJ2-7,NA,TRBV27,TGTGCCAGCAGTTTAGGGTCGGCGGAGGAGCAGTACTTC,CASSLGSAEEQYF
TRBD2,TRBJ2-2,NA,TRBV12-5,TGTGCTAGTGGTTTGGTTGGCGGGAGCGGGCCCGGGGAGCTGTTTTTT,CASGLVGGSGPGELFF
TRBD1,TRBJ2-7,once,TRBV28,TGTGCCAGCAGCGACAGGGTTAACGAGCAGTACTTC,CASSDRVNEQYF
NA,TRBJ2-5,NA,TRBV5-1,TGCGCCAGCAGCGCAGCCAGGGAGGAGGTTGGAGAGACCCAGTACTTC,CASSAAREEVGETQYF
NA,TRBJ2-5,once,TRBV7-2,TGTGCCAGCAGCCCCCGGGGGGCCCTGGGGGAGACCCAGTACTTC,CASSPRGALGETQYF
TRBD1,TRBJ2-3,NA,TRBV7-9,TGTGCCAGCAGCTTAGGAACCCCCTGGACAGGGGGGGGGACAGATACGCAGTATTTT,CASSLGTPWTGGGTDTQYF
TRBD1,TRBJ2-6,NA,TRBV19,TGTGCCAGTAGTATCAGGTCATCCGGGACAGGAGTCTCTGGGGCCAACGTCCTGACTTTC,CASSIRSSGTGVSGANVLTF
NA,TRBJ2-1,NA,TRBV18,TGTGCCAGCTCACCAGGAGAAGCCCGGAATGAGCAGTTCTTC,CASSPGEARNEQFF
NA,TRBJ2-2,few,TRBV12-5,TGTGCTAGTGGTTTGGCCGGGAGTACCGGGGAGCTGTTTTTT,CASGLAGSTGELFF
NA,TRBJ2-5,NA,TRBV4-3,TGCGCCAGCAGCCAAGATCGGCGACTAGGGGAAGAGACCCAGTACTTC,CASSQDRRLGEETQYF
NA,TRBJ1-5,NA,TRBV6-1,TGTGCCAGCAGGTTCGGAGCGGGCAATCAGCCCCAGCATTTT,CASRFGAGNQPQHF
NA,TRBJ1-3,NA,TRBV30,TGTGCCTGGACTTGGGGGGGAGTTGGAAACACCATATATTTT,CAWTWGGVGNTIYF
NA,TRBJ2-7,NA,TRBV2,TGTGCCAGGGGATACAGCGGCGAGCAGTACTTC,CARGYSGEQYF
NA,TRBJ1-4,NA,TRBV18,TGTGCCAGCTCACCACCAACAGTTGAAAAACTGTTTTTT,CASSPPTVEKLFF